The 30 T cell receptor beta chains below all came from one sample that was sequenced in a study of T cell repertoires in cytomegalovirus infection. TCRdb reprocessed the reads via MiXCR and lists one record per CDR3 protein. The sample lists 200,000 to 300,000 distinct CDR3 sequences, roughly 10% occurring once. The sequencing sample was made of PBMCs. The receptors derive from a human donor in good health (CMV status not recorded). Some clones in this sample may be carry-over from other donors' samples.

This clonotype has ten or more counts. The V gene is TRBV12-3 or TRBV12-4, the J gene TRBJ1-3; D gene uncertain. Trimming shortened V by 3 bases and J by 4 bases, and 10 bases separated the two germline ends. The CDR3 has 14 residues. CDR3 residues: CASSFRRGGNTIYF. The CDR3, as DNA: TGTGCCAGCAGTTTCCGACGCGGGGGAAACACCATATATTTT.

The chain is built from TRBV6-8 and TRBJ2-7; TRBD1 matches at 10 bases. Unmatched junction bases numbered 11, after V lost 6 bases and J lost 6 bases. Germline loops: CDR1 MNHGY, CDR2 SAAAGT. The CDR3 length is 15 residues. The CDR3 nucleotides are TGTGCCAGCAGCAGCCGGGACAGGGGACTCGGCGAGCAGTACTTC. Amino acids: CASSSRDRGLGEQYF.

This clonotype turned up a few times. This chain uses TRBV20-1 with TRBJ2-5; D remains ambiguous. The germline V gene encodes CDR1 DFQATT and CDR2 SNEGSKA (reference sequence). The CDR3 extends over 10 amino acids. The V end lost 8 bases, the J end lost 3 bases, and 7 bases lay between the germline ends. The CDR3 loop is CSTGEETQYF. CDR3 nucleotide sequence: TGCAGTACTGGGGAAGAGACCCAGTACTTC.

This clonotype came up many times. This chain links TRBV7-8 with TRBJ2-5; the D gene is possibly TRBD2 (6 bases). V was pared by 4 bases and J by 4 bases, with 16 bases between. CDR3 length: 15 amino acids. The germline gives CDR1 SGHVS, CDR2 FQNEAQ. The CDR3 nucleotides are TGTGCCAGCAGCTCAGGGACTTCCCCTAGAGAGACCCAGTACTTC. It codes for CASSSGTSPRETQYF.

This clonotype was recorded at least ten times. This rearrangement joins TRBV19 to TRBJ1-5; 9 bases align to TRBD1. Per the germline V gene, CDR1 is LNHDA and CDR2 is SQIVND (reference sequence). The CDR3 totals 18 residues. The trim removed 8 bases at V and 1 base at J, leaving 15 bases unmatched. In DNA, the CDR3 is TGTGCCAGTTTAAATGGTCGGACAGGGGAAAGGAGCAATCAGCCCCAGCATTTT. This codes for CASLNGRTGERSNQPQHF.

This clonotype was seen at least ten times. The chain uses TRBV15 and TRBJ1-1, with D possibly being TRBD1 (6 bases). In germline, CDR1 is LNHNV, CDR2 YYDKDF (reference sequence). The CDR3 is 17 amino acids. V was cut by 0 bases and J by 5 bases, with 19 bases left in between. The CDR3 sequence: CATSRDRVEGVRTEAFF. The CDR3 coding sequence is TGTGCCACCAGCAGAGATAGGGTAGAGGGGGTCAGGACTGAAGCTTTCTTT.

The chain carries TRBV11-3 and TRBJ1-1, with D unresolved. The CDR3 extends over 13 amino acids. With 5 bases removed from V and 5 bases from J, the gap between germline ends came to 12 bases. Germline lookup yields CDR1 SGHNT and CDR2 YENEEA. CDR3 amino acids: CASSRPRETEAFF. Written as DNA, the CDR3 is TGTGCCAGCAGCCGACCCCGGGAAACTGAAGCTTTCTTT.

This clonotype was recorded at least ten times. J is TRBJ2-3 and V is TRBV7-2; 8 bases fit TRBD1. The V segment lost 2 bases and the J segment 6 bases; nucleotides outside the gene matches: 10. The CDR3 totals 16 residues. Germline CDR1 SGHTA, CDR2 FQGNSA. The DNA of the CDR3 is TGTGCCAGCAGCTTATTTCGGGACAGGCTGGGGGATACGCAGTATTTT. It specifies CASSLFRDRLGDTQYF.

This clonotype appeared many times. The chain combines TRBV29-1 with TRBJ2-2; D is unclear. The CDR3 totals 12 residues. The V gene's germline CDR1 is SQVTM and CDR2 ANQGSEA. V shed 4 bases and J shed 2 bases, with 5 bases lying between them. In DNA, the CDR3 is TGCAGCGTTGGACATAACACCGGGGAGCTGTTTTTT. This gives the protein CSVGHNTGELFF.

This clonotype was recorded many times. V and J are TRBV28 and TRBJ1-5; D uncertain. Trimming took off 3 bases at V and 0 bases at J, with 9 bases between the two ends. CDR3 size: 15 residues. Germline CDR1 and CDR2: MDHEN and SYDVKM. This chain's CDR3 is CASSLWLDSNQPQHF. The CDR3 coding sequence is TGTGCCAGCAGTTTGTGGCTGGATAGCAATCAGCCCCAGCATTTT.

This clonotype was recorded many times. DNA of the CDR3: TGTGCCAGCAGCTCGGCAACCTACGAGCAGTACTTC. This encodes CASSSATYEQYF. The chain joins TRBV7-2 to TRBJ2-7; D unresolved. With 4 bases removed from V and 2 bases from J, the gap between germline ends came to 6 bases. Per the germline V gene, CDR1 is SGHTA and CDR2 is FQGNSA. The CDR3 extends over 12 amino acids.

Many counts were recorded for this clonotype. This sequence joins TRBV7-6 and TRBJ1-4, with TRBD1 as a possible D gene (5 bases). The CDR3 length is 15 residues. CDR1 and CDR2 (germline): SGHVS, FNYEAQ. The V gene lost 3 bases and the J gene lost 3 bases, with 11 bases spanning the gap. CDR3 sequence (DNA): TGTGCCAGCAGCTTGATGGGGGGAGCTAATGAAAAACTGTTTTTT. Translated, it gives CASSLMGGANEKLFF.

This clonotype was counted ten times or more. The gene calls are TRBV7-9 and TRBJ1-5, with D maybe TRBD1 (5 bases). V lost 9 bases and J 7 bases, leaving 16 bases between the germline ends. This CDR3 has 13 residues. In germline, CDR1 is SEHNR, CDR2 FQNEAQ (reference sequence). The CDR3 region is CASGRAREQPQHF. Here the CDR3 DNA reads TGTGCCAGTGGACGAGCCAGGGAACAGCCCCAGCATTTT.

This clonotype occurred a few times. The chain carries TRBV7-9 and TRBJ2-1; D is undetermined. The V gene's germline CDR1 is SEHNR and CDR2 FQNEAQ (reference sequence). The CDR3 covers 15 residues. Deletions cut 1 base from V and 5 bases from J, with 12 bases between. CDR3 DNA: TGTGCCAGCAGCTTAGTTGCCGTTGTTAACAATGAGCAGTTCTTC. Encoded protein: CASSLVAVVNNEQFF.

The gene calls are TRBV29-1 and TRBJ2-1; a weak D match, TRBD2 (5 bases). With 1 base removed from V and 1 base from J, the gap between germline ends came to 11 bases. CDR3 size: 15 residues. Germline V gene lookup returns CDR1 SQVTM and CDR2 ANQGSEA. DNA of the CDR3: TGCAGCGTTGAAGGAAGAGGGAAATCCTACAATGAGCAGTTCTTC. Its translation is CSVEGRGKSYNEQFF.

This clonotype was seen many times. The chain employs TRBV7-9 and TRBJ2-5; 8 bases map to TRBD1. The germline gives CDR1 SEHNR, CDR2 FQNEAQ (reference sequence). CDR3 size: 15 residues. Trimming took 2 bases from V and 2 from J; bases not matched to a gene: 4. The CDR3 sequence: CASSLPGQAQETQYF. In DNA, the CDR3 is TGTGCCAGCAGCTTACCGGGACAGGCGCAAGAGACCCAGTACTTC.

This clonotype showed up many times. For the CDR3, the DNA is TGTGCCAGCAGCTTAGTGGGTTGGGGCCCCACTGAAGCTTTCTTT. It specifies CASSLVGWGPTEAFF. The chain couples TRBV7-2 to TRBJ1-1; D perhaps matches TRBD1 (5 bases). CDR1 and CDR2 (germline): SGHTA, FQGNSA. The CDR3 contains 15 residues. The V and J ends lost 1 base and 4 bases respectively, with 13 bases between them.

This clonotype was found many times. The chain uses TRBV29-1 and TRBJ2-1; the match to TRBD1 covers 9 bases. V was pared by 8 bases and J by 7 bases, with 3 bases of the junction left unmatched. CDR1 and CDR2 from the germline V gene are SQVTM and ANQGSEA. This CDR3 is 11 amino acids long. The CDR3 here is CSFDRGNEQFF. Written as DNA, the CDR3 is TGCAGCTTCGACAGGGGGAATGAGCAGTTCTTC.

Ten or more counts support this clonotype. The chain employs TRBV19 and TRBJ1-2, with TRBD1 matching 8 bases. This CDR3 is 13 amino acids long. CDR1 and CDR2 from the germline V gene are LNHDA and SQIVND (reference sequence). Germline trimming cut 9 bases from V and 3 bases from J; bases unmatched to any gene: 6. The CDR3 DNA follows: TGTGCCAGCAAACTGGGACAGGACTATGGCTACACCTTC. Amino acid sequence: CASKLGQDYGYTF.

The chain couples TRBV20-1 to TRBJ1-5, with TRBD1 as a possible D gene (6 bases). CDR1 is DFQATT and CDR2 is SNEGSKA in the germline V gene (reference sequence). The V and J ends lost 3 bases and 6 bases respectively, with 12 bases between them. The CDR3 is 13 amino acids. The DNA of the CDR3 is TGCAGTGCTAGTGGCAGGGGCGGTCAGCCCCAGCATTTT. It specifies CSASGRGGQPQHF.

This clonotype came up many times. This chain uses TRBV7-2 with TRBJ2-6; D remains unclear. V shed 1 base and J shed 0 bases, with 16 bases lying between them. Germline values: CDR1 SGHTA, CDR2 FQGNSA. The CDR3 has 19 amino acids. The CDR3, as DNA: TGTGCCAGCAGCTTAGGGGCTAAGTCCTTTCACTCTGGGGCCAACGTCCTGACTTTC. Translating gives CASSLGAKSFHSGANVLTF.

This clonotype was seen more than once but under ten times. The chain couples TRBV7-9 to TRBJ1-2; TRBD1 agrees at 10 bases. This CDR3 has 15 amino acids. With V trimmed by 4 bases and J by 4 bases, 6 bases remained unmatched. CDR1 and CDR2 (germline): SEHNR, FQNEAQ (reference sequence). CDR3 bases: TGTGCCAGCAGCTCCTCCGGACAGGGGGGCTATGGCTACACCTTC. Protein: CASSSSGQGGYGYTF.

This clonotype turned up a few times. CDR3 region: CASSTRQGLGNTEAFF. CDR3 sequence (DNA): TGTGCCAGCAGCACTCGACAGGGTTTGGGGAACACTGAAGCTTTCTTT. The gene calls are TRBV9 and TRBJ1-1, with 7 positions matching TRBD1. V shed 4 bases and J 1 base; nucleotides not matched to a gene: 10. CDR1 is SGDLS, CDR2 YYNGEE, per germline. CDR3 size: 16 residues.

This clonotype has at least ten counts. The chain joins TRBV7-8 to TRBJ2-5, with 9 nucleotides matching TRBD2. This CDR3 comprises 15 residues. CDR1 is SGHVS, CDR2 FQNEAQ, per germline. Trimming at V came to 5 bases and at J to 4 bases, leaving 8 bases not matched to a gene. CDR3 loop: CASSPRGGASETQYF. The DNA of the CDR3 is TGTGCCAGCAGCCCGCGCGGGGGGGCCTCAGAGACCCAGTACTTC.

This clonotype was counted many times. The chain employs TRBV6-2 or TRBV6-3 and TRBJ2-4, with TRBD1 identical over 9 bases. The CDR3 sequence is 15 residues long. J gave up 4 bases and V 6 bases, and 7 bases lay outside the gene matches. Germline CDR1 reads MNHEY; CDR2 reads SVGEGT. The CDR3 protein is CASRLPGTGKNIQYF. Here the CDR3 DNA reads TGTGCCAGCAGATTACCCGGGACAGGGAAAAACATTCAGTACTTC.

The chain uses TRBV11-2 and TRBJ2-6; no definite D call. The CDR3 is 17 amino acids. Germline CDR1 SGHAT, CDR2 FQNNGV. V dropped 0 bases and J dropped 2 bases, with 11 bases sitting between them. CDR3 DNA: TGTGCCAGCAGCTTAGATTTTTCAGTGGCTGGGGCCAACGTCCTGACTTTC. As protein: CASSLDFSVAGANVLTF. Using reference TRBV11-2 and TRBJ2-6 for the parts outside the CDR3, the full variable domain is EAGVAQSPRYKIIEKRQSVAFWCNPISGHATLYWYQQILGQGPKLLIQFQNNGVVDDSQLPKDRFSAERLKGVDSTLKIQPAKLEDSAVYLCASSLDFSVAGANVLTFGAGSRLTVL.

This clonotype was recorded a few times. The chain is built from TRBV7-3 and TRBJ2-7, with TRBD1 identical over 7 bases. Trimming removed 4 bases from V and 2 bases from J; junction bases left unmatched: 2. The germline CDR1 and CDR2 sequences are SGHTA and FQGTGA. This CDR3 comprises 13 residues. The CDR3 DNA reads TGTGCCAGCAGCTCGGGACAGCCCTACGAGCAGTACTTC. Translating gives CASSSGQPYEQYF. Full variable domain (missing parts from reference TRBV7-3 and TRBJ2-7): GAGVSQTPSNKVTEKGKYVELRCDPISGHTALYWYRQSLGQGPEFLIYFQGTGAADDSGLPNDRFFAVRPEGSVSTLKIQRTERGDSAVYLCASSSGQPYEQYFGPGTRLTVT.

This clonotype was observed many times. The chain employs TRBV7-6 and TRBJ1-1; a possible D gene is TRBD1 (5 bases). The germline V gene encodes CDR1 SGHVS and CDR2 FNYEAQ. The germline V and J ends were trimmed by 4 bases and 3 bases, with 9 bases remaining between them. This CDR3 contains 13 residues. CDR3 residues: CASSSWGDTEAFF. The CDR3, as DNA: TGTGCCAGCAGCTCTTGGGGGGACACTGAAGCTTTCTTT.

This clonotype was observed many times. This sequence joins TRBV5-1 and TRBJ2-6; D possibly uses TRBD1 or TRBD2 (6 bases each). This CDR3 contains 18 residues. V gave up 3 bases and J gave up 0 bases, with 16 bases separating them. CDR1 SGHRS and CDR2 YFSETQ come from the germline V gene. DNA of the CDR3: TGCGCCAGCAGCTCGACGGGGGCTGGGGGCTCTGGGGCCAACGTCCTGACTTTC. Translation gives CASSSTGAGGSGANVLTF.

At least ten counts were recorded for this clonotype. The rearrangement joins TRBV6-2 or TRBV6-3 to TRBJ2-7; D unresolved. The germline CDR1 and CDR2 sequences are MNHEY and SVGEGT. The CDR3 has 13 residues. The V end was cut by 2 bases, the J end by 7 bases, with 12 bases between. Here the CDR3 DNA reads TGTGCCAGCAGTTACGTGACGGTCAATGAGCAGTACTTC. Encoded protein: CASSYVTVNEQYF.